The sequence of this TCR beta chain was determined in a study of blood T cells in healthy people across ages. Alongside a J-beta primer mix, a sample-barcoded 5' primer served in a second PCR lasting about 7 to 11 cycles. Each CDR3 protein is one row after TCRdb ran MiXCR on the 5' RACE reads. The repertoire holds approximately 730,000 distinct CDR3 sequences, with 40% to 65% as singletons. Per-sample yields of isolated PBMCs were at least 6 million. Whole-study findings and limits: With donor CMV status unknown, expanded clonotype changes were possibly confounded. A strong correlation between TCR beta diversity and naive T cell percentage was seen.

In the case of this clonotype: Its antigen is unidentified.

The germline V gene encodes CDR1 ENHRY and CDR2 SYGVKD. This CDR3 spans 17 amino acids. Trimming shortened V by 3 bases and J by 2 bases, and 20 bases separated the two germline ends. The chain has TRBV10-3 and TRBJ2-7; D is possibly TRBD1 (6 bases). Specimen: blood. This sequence originates from a man older than 75 in good health. CDR3 in DNA: TGTGCCATCAGTGACCGCGGCAGGGGCACCCATACCTACGAGCAGTACTTC. This translates into CAISDRGRGTHTYEQYF.